A single sample is the source of the 2 T cell receptor beta chains below, sequenced in a study of blood T cell repertoires in COVID-19. The protocol was immunoSEQ multiplex PCR, while the TCRdb copy is restricted to in-frame clones and leaves out a portion. The repertoire holds a few hundred thousand clones, with more than 75% as singletons. The sequencing sample was made of peripheral blood. These receptors all come from a man aged 55 to 70 with acute or convalescent COVID-19.

The V call is TRBV9, the J call TRBJ2-1; 11 nucleotides agree with TRBD2. Germline V lookup: CDR1 SGDLS, CDR2 YYNGEE. Trimming removed 2 bases from V and 5 bases from J; junction bases left unmatched: 9. The CDR3 runs to 17 residues. As DNA, the CDR3 is TGTGCCAGCAGCGTCTCTCAAACTAGCGGGGGTAACAATGAGCAGTTCTTC. Amino acids: CASSVSQTSGGNNEQFF. The whole variable domain, filled in from reference TRBV9 and TRBJ2-1, reads DSGVTQTPKHLITATGQRVTLRCSPRSGDLSVYWYQQSLDQGLQFLIQYYNGEERAKGNILERFSAQQFPDLHSELNLSSLELGDSALYFCASSVSQTSGGNNEQFFGPGTRLTVL.

The chain has TRBV6-6 and TRBJ2-1, with TRBD1 matching 9 bases. After removal of 6 bases from V and 7 bases from J, the junction contained 7 bases not matched to a gene. Germline V gives CDR1 MNHNY, CDR2 SVGAGI (reference sequence). The CDR3 spans 14 residues. The CDR3 sequence is CASSPPGTGNEQFF. The CDR3 DNA reads as TGTGCCAGCAGCCCCCCCGGGACAGGGAATGAGCAGTTCTTC.